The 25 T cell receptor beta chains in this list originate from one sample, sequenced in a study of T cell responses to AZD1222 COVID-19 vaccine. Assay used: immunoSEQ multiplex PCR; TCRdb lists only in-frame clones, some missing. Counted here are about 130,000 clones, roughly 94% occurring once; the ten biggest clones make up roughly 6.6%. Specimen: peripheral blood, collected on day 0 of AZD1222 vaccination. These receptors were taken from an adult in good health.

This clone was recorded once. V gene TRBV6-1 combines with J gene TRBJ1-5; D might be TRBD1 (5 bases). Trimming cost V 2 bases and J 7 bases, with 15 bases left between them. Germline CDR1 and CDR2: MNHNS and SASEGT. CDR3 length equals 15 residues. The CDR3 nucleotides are TGTGCCAGCAGTGAAAGTACCAGGGTGGAACAGCCCCAGCATTTT. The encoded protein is CASSESTRVEQPQHF.

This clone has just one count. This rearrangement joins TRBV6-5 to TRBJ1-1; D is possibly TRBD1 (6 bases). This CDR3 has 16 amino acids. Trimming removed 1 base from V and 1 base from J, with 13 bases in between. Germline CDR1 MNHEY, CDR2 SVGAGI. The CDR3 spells CASSYWAGEGNTEAFF. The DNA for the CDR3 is TGTGCCAGCAGTTACTGGGCAGGGGAGGGGAACACTGAAGCTTTCTTT.

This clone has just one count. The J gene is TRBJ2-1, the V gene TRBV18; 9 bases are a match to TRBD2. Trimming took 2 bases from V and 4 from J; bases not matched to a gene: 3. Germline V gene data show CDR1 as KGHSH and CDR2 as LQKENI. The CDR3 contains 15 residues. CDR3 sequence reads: CASSPRTSEYNEQFF. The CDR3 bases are TGTGCCAGCTCACCAAGGACTAGCGAGTACAATGAGCAGTTCTTC.

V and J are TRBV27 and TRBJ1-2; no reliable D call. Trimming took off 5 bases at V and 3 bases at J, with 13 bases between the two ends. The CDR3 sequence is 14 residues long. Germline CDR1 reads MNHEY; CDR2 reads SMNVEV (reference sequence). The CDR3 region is CASSTLRTHYGYTF. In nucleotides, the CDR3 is TGTGCCAGCAGTACCTTAAGGACCCACTATGGCTACACCTTC.

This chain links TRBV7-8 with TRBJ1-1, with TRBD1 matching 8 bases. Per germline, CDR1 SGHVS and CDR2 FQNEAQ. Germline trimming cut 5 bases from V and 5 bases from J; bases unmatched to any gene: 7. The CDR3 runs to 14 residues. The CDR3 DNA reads TGTGCCAGCAGCGTACGACAGGGGCGGACTGAAGCTTTCTTT. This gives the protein CASSVRQGRTEAFF. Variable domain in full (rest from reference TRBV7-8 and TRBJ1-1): GAGVSQSPRYKVAKRGQDVALRCDPISGHVSLFWYQQALGQGPEFLTYFQNEAQLDKSGLPSDRFFAERPEGSVSTLKIQRTQQEDSAVYLCASSVRQGRTEAFFGQGTRLTVV.

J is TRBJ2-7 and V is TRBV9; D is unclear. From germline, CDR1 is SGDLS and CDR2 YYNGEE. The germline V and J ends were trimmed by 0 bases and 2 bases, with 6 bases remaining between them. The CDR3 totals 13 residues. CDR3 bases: TGTGCCAGCAGCGTAGGAGGTCCCTACGAGCAGTACTTC. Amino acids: CASSVGGPYEQYF.

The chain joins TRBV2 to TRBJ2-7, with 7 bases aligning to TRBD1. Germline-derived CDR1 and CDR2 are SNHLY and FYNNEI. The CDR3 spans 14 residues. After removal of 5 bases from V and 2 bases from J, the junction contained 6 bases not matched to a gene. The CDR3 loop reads CASSQIDRAYEQYF. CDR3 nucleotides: TGTGCCAGCAGTCAAATCGACAGGGCCTACGAGCAGTACTTC.

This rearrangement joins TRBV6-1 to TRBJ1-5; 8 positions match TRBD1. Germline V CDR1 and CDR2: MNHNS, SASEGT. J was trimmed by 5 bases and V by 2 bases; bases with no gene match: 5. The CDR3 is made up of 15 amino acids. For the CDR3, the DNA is TGTGCCAGCAGTGAACAAGCAGGGGGCTATCAGCCCCAGCATTTT. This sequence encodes CASSEQAGGYQPQHF.

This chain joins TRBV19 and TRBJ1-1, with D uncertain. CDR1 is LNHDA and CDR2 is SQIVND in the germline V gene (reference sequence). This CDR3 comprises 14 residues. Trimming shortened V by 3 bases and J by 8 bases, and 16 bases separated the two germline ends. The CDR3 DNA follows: TGTGCCAGTAGTATGAAACCCTCCGGTGGGGAAGCTTTCTTT. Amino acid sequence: CASSMKPSGGEAFF.

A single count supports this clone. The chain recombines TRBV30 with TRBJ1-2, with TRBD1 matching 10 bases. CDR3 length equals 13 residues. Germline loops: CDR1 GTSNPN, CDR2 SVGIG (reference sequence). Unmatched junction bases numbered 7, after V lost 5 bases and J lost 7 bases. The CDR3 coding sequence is TGTGCCTGGGTTAGACAGGGGGCGACTGGCTACACCTTC. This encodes CAWVRQGATGYTF.

This CDR3 is CASSIVWGPAATNEKLFF. The CDR3 DNA is TGCGCCAGCAGTATCGTTTGGGGCCCGGCTGCAACTAATGAAAAACTGTTTTTT. The rearrangement uses TRBV4-1 and TRBJ1-4; possibly TRBD1 for D (5 bases). Between the trimmed V and J ends, which lost 6 bases and 0 bases, there was a span of 20 bases. The germline gives CDR1 MGHRA, CDR2 YSYEKL. CDR3 size: 18 residues.

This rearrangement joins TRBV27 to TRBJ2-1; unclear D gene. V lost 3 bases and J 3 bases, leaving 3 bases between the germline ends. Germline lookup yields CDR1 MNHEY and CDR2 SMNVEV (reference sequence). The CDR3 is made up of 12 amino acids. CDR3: CASSLGYNEQFF. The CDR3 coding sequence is TGTGCCAGCAGTTTGGGCTACAATGAGCAGTTCTTC.

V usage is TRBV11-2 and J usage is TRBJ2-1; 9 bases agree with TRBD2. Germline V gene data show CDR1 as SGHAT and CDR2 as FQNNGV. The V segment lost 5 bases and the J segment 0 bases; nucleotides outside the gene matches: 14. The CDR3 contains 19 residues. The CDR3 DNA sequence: TGTGCCAGCAGCCAATTCGTCGGCAGGCGGGGGGGCTCCTACAATGAGCAGTTCTTC. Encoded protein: CASSQFVGRRGGSYNEQFF.

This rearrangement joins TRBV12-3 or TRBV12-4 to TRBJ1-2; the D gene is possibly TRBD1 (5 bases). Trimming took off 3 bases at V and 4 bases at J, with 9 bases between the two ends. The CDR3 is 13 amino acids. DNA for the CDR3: TGTGCCAGCAGTTTGGGGGAGGCCTATGGCTACACCTTC. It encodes CASSLGEAYGYTF.

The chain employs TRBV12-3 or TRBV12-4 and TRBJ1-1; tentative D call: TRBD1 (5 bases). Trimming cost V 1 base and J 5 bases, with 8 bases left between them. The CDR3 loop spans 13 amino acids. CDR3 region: CASSLVAGTEAFF. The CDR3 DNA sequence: TGTGCCAGCAGTTTAGTGGCAGGGACTGAAGCTTTCTTT.

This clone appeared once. This CDR3 reads CASSLEEANYGYTF. CDR3 sequence (DNA): TGCGCCAGCAGCTTGGAGGAGGCTAACTATGGCTACACCTTC. This rearrangement joins TRBV5-1 to TRBJ1-2; D is undetermined. The CDR3 length is 14 residues. V lost 0 bases and J 0 bases, leaving 6 bases between the germline ends. Germline-derived CDR1 and CDR2 are SGHRS and YFSETQ.

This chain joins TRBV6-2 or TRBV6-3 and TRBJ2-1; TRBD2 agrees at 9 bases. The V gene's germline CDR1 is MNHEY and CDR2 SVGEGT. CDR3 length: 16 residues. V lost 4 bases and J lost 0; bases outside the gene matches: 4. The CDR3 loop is CASSSGLAFSYNEQFF. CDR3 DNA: TGTGCCAGCAGTTCGGGACTAGCCTTCTCCTACAATGAGCAGTTCTTC.

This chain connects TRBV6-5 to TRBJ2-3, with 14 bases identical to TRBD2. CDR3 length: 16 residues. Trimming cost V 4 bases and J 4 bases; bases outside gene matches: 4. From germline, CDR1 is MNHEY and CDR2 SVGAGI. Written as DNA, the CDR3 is TGTGCCAGCAGTTTCCGACTAGCGGGAGGGCCAGATACGCAGTATTTT. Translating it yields CASSFRLAGGPDTQYF.

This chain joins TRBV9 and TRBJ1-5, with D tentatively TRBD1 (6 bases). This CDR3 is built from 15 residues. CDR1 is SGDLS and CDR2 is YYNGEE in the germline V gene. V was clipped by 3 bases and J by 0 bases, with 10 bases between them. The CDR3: CASSARQDSNQPQHF. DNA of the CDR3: TGTGCCAGCAGCGCGAGACAGGATAGCAATCAGCCCCAGCATTTT.

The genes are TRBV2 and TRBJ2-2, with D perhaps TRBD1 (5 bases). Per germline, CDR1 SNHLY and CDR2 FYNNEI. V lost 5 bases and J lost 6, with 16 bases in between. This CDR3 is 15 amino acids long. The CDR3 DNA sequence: TGTGCCAGCAGTCGAGAGGCAGGGTCGGCCGGGGAGCTGTTTTTT. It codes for CASSREAGSAGELFF.

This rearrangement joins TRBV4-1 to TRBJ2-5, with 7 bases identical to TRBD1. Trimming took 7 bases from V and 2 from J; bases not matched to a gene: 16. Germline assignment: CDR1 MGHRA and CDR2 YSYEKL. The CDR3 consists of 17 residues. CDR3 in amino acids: CASTRSTGPKGQETQYF. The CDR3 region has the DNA TGCGCCAGCACGCGATCGACAGGGCCTAAAGGGCAAGAGACCCAGTACTTC.

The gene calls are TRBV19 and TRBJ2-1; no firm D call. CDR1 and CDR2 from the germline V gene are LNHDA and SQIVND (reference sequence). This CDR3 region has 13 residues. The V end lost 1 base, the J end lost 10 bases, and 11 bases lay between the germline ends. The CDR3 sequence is CASSIVKNSEQFF. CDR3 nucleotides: TGTGCCAGTAGTATAGTGAAGAATTCGGAGCAGTTCTTC.

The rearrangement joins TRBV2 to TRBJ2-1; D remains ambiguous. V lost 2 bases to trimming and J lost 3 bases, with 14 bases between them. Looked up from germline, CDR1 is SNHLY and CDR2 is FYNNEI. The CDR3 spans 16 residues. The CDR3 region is CASSEFGSTSYNEQFF. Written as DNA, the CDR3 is TGTGCCAGCAGTGAATTCGGTAGCACCAGCTACAATGAGCAGTTCTTC.

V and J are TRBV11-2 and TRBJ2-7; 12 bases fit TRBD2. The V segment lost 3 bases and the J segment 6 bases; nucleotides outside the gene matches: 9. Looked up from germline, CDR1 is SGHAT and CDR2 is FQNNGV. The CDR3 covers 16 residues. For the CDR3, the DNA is TGTGCCAGCAGCTTTGCACTAGCGGGAGGAACATTCGAGCAGTACTTC. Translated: CASSFALAGGTFEQYF.

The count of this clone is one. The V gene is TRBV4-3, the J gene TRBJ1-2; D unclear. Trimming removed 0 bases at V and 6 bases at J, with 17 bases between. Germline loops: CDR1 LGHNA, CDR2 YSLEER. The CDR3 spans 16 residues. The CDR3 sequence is CASSQDVAGASNGYTF. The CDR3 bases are TGCGCCAGCAGCCAAGATGTGGCAGGAGCCTCGAATGGCTACACCTTC.